This TCR beta chain was sequenced for a study of blood T cell repertoires in COVID-19. The overall study: Researchers got acute and convalescent COVID-19 samples from the United States, Italy and Spain. The analysed material was cDNA or gDNA that came from T cells, B-cell-depleted T cells, or PBMCs.

Germline values: CDR1 MDHEN, CDR2 SYDVKM. V shed 5 bases, J shed 4 bases, and the junction held 14 bases outside the gene matches. This CDR3 comprises 16 residues. Researchers sorted participants into cohorts using their self-reported clinical history. In the original analysis: Scientists estimated how many nucleated cells there were by amplifying reference gene primers. The protocol was immunoSEQ multiplex PCR, while the TCRdb copy is restricted to in-frame clones and leaves out a portion. V and J calls and clone size are those listed in that table; D and trimming were worked out from the DNA. The sample carries about 240,000 clones, roughly 89% recorded once.

J is TRBJ2-7 and V is TRBV28; 7 nucleotides line up with TRBD1. This clonotype originated in a woman between 25 and 40 years old who had recovered from COVID-19. The sample consisted of PBMCs or T cells enriched from blood (not recorded which). CDR3 sequence: CASSPAGTAARYEQYF. The CDR3 nucleotides are TGTGCCAGCAGTCCTGCCGGGACAGCTGCAAGATACGAGCAGTACTTC.